Detailed here is one TCR beta chain. This clonotype was found a few times. Its antigen target is currently unknown. Per-base quality was not reported, and no clone a single base away is much larger than it. Receptor libraries were prepared by 5' RACE. Sequencing instrument: Illumina HiSeq 2000. Template switching added a universal primer binding site, and the final cDNA carried a unique molecular identifier that allowed TCR cDNA molecules to be counted accurately. Specific primers in the conserved constant-segment region were used to synthesize first-strand cDNA for TCR alpha and beta chains. To control for contamination, every cDNA library carried two barcodes: a SMART-Mk sample barcode plus Illumina barcodes. TruSeq adapter sequences along with Illumina sample barcodes were introduced in two successive PCR steps. The Illumina HiSeq platform was used with custom primers to sequence TCR alpha and beta cDNA libraries. For the original study's pipeline: Unique molecular identifiers were extracted from raw reads with MiGEC, and CDR3 positions were determined with MiXCR. Recombination models were inferred per individual with the repgenHMM and IGoR tools using an EM algorithm. Shared clonotypes were analyzed with the tcR package in R, and sharing was normalized by the product of cloneset sizes. To study raw recombination free of thymic and clonal selection effects, out-of-frame nonproductive sequences were analyzed. TCRdb's own reprocessing of the public reads used fastp at Q25 and MiXCR and kept productive beta chains. Merged by CDR3 protein, the rows form single entries marked with the most common genes and DNA. Clone size and V and J calls follow TCRdb, not the original study. The sample table contains 400,000 to 500,000 distinct CDR3 sequences; only one count was recorded for under 20% of them. The ten top clones hold around 10% of the sample.

At the junction V is shortened by 8 bases and J by 1 base, with 14 bases in between. As encoded in the germline V gene (reference sequence), CDR1 is LNHNV while CDR2 is YYDKDF. The CDR3 has 15 amino acids, counting the end cysteine and phenylalanine. The kept DNA is CDR3 alone, 45 bases in frame from the first base. The data were obtained in a study of identical twins (dated by TCRdb to the mid-2010s). A note on the overall study: To test whether fetal clonotypes persist, this study deep-sequenced TCR alpha and beta repertoires from monozygotic twins, from unrelated adults of various ages, and from cord blood. Replicate twin experiments were performed at different times using different library preparation protocols to rule out contamination.

The study at large found these results: Conclusions relied on cross-sectional statistical analysis, since the same donors could not be followed over many years. Out-of-frame TCR alpha sequences shared between twins showed an excess of low generation-probability sequences compared with coincidental sharing between unrelated individuals. Zero-insertion analyses could be partly confounded by invariant T cells such as MAIT and iNKT, though diverse VJ usage argued against such confounding for most clonotypes. Out-of-frame TCR alpha sharing in monozygotic twins was systematically underestimated by recombination models, whereas sharing between unrelated individuals was in agreement with the recombination models. Abundant cord blood beta clonotypes carried fewer insertions; young adult naive repertoires showed a weaker similar trend, while memory repertoires showed none. A weaker excess of twin sharing was found in beta out-of-frame sequences because the signal-to-noise ratio was lowered by fewer shared sequences.

All donors were healthy Caucasians. Three unrelated non-twin adults were additionally sequenced: a male aged 18 to 30, a male aged 50 to 60 and a female aged 50 to 60. Miltenyi CD45RO+ enrichment and human naive T-cell isolation kits were used to isolate memory (CD45RO+) and naive T cells from PBMC. This TCR was recovered from a man aged 45-65 years in good health. Recombination connected TRBV15 to TRBJ2-2; a tentative D call is TRBD2 (7 bases match). Sequenced material: naive T cells sorted from blood. Interpreted using the paper, the cell subset or site label stands for: cells isolated with a human naive T-cell isolation kit. The nucleotides are TGTGCCACCCAGCGCGGGGGCGGGAACACCGGGGAGCTGTTTTTT. It encodes CATQRGGGNTGELFF.